The 32 T cell receptor beta chains below come from one sample, sequenced in a study of blood T cell repertoires in COVID-19. Clones were read by immunoSEQ multiplex PCR, and TCRdb kept only the in-frame ones, dropping some. Here the sample spans around 210,000 clones, 89% being singletons. The sample was PBMCs or T cells enriched from blood (not recorded which). These receptors all stem from a woman aged 18-29 years who had recovered from COVID-19.

The chain employs TRBV9 and TRBJ2-3; 12 bases align to TRBD2. This CDR3 comprises 16 residues. The V segment lost 4 bases and the J segment 4 bases; nucleotides outside the gene matches: 7. The germline V gene has CDR1 SGDLS and CDR2 YYNGEE. DNA of the CDR3: TGTGCCAGCAGCCCCTGGACTAGCGGGGTATCAGATACGCAGTATTTT. Amino acid sequence: CASSPWTSGVSDTQYF.

The CDR3 protein is CASGLYSNQPQHF. CDR3 nucleotide sequence: TGTGCTAGTGGCCTTTATAGCAATCAGCCCCAGCATTTT. The rearrangement links TRBV12-5 to TRBJ1-5, with D unclear. With 6 bases removed from V and 0 bases from J, the gap between germline ends came to 6 bases. Per germline, CDR1 LGHNT and CDR2 FRNRAP. The CDR3 extends over 13 amino acids. Drawing the rest from reference TRBV12-5 and TRBJ1-5, the complete variable domain is DARVTQTPRHKVTEMGQEVTMRCQPILGHNTVFWYRQTMMQGLELLAYFRNRAPLDDSGMPKDRFSAEMPDATLATLKIQPSEPRDSAVYFCASGLYSNQPQHFGDGTRLSIL.

The rearrangement joins TRBV9 to TRBJ2-1, with D maybe TRBD2 (6 bases). The CDR3 is 16 residues long. Germline lookup yields CDR1 SGDLS and CDR2 YYNGEE. With 4 bases removed from V and 0 bases from J, the gap between germline ends came to 14 bases. CDR3 coding DNA: TGTGCCAGCAGCCCCGCGGAGGGAAGCTCCTACAATGAGCAGTTCTTC. Encoded protein: CASSPAEGSSYNEQFF. The complete variable domain, with remaining parts taken from reference TRBV9 and TRBJ2-1, reads DSGVTQTPKHLITATGQRVTLRCSPRSGDLSVYWYQQSLDQGLQFLIQYYNGEERAKGNILERFSAQQFPDLHSELNLSSLELGDSALYFCASSPAEGSSYNEQFFGPGTRLTVL.

This clone has just one count. The CDR3 reads CASSHGVSPLHF. Written as DNA, the CDR3 is TGTGCCAGCAGCCACGGGGTTTCACCCCTCCACTTT. The V gene is TRBV3-1 (or the pseudogene TRBV3-2), the J gene TRBJ1-6, with D unresolved. V dropped 3 bases and J dropped 9 bases, with 6 bases sitting between them. The CDR3 contains 12 residues. Per the germline V gene, CDR1 is LGHDT and CDR2 is YNNKEL (reference sequence).

The rearrangement uses TRBV7-6 and TRBJ2-7; perhaps TRBD2 as D (5 bases). There are 12 residues in the CDR3. Germline-derived CDR1 and CDR2 are SGHVS and FNYEAQ. V was clipped by 5 bases and J by 2 bases, with 7 bases between them. The CDR3 protein is CASSPGTYEQYF. CDR3 in DNA: TGTGCCAGCAGCCCCGGGACCTACGAGCAGTACTTC. The whole variable domain, remainder taken from reference TRBV7-6 and TRBJ2-7, is GAGVSQSPRYKVTKRGQDVALRCDPISGHVSLYWYRQALGQGPEFLTYFNYEAQQDKSGLPNDRFSAERPEGSISTLTIQRTEQRDSAMYRCASSPGTYEQYFGPGTRLTVT.

This clone occurred once. The gene calls are TRBV5-1 and TRBJ1-6; TRBD1 might be the D (5 bases). This CDR3 contains 17 residues. CDR1 is SGHRS, CDR2 YFSETQ, per germline. V dropped 5 bases and J dropped 8 bases, with 23 bases sitting between them. As DNA, the CDR3 is TGCGCCAGCAGTCACCCGGAGGGGTCGTTGACTGATTCACCCCTCCACTTT. It codes for CASSHPEGSLTDSPLHF.

This chain joins TRBV30 and TRBJ2-7; TRBD2 matches at 10 bases. With 0 bases clipped from V and 4 bases from J, the junction kept 3 bases outside the gene matches. From germline, CDR1 is GTSNPN and CDR2 SVGIG (reference sequence). The CDR3 spans 14 residues. CDR3 nucleotides: TGTGCCTGGAGTGTCACTAGCGGGAATTACGAGCAGTACTTC. Translating it yields CAWSVTSGNYEQYF. Filled out from reference TRBV30 and TRBJ2-7, the complete variable domain reads SQTIHQWPATLVQPVGSPLSLECTVEGTSNPNLYWYRQAAGRGLQLLFYSVGIGQISSEVPQNLSASRPQDRQFILSSKKLLLSDSGFYLCAWSVTSGNYEQYFGPGTRLTVT.

This rearrangement joins TRBV18 to TRBJ1-6; no clear D gene. The CDR3 totals 16 residues. Germline loops: CDR1 KGHSH, CDR2 LQKENI. The germline V and J ends were trimmed by 1 base and 10 bases, with 17 bases remaining between them. CDR3 coding DNA: TGTGCCAGCTCACCACGGTTAGGAGGAACTCACTCACCCCTCCACTTT. It codes for CASSPRLGGTHSPLHF.

The chain carries TRBV27 and TRBJ1-2, with D possibly TRBD1 on 5 matching bases. Germline V gene sequence: CDR1 MNHEY, CDR2 SMNVEV (reference sequence). V was clipped by 8 bases and J by 4 bases, with 14 bases between them. The CDR3 has 13 residues. CDR3 residues: CASSEGRAYGYTF. In DNA form, the CDR3 reads TGTGCCAGCTCGGAGGGCAGGGCCTATGGCTACACCTTC.

J is TRBJ2-5 and V is TRBV25-1; 9 nucleotides align to TRBD1. Germline V gene lookup returns CDR1 MGHDK and CDR2 SYGVNS. This CDR3 is built from 14 residues. The V and J ends lost 5 bases and 5 bases, in that order; junction bases with no gene match: 6. CDR3 sequence: CASSPRDREETQYF. In DNA, the CDR3 is TGTGCCAGCAGTCCCAGGGACAGGGAGGAGACCCAGTACTTC.

The chain couples TRBV2 to TRBJ1-1, with D possibly TRBD1 on 5 matching bases. V dropped 7 bases and J dropped 3 bases, with 18 bases sitting between them. The CDR3 covers 15 residues. Germline V gene lookup returns CDR1 SNHLY and CDR2 FYNNEI. The CDR3 loop is CASTSAQGLDTEAFF. Here the CDR3 DNA reads TGTGCCAGCACAAGCGCCCAGGGTTTGGACACTGAAGCTTTCTTT.

The chain employs TRBV19 and TRBJ2-7; D is possibly TRBD1 (6 bases). CDR3 length: 15 amino acids. Deletions cut 9 bases from V and 0 bases from J, with 18 bases between. CDR1 is LNHDA and CDR2 is SQIVND in the germline V gene (reference sequence). The CDR3 bases are TGTGCCAGCGCGACCGGGGACACCGACTCCTACGAGCAGTACTTC. Translation: CASATGDTDSYEQYF.

J is TRBJ2-3 and V is TRBV27, with 9 bases aligning to TRBD1. J was trimmed by 3 bases and V by 5 bases; bases with no gene match: 12. CDR1 MNHEY and CDR2 SMNVEV come from the germline V gene (reference sequence). The CDR3 sequence is 17 residues long. The CDR3 loop reads CASSRPAGTGTTDTQYF. The DNA for the CDR3 is TGTGCCAGCAGTCGACCCGCCGGGACAGGGACGACAGATACGCAGTATTTT.

The chain carries TRBV28 and TRBJ1-2; no definite D call. The CDR3 loop spans 11 amino acids. The germline CDR1 and CDR2 sequences are MDHEN and SYDVKM. The CDR3, as DNA: TGTGGGATAACAGATTTCTATGGCTACACCTTC. Protein sequence: CGITDFYGYTF.

This chain uses TRBV15 with TRBJ2-3, with 16 bases matching TRBD2. The CDR3 consists of 20 residues. The germline V gene has CDR1 LNHNV and CDR2 YYDKDF (reference sequence). Losses at the gene ends were 5 bases for V and 8 bases for J; bases not matched to a gene: 19. CDR3 residues: CATSAPGLAGGSPRVGTQYF. DNA of the CDR3: TGTGCCACCAGCGCACCGGGACTAGCGGGGGGGTCCCCAAGGGTGGGTACGCAGTATTTT.

The genes are TRBV14 and TRBJ1-2, with TRBD1 matching over 9 bases. The CDR3 loop spans 12 amino acids. Germline trimming cut 9 bases from V and 8 bases from J; bases unmatched to any gene: 7. Germline CDR1 and CDR2: SGHDN and FVKESK. CDR3 coding DNA: TGTGCCAGATTCACAGGGGGCGGAGGCTACACCTTC. It specifies CARFTGGGGYTF.

The CDR3: CASSDGGASTDTQYF. The CDR3, as DNA: TGTGCCAGCAGTGACGGGGGGGCTAGCACAGATACGCAGTATTTT. The J gene is TRBJ2-3, the V gene TRBV6-4, with D possibly TRBD2 on 7 matching bases. Germline CDR1 reads MRHNA; CDR2 reads SNTAGT. Trimming left V 2 bases short and J 0 bases short, with 9 bases between. This CDR3 spans 15 amino acids.

This chain links TRBV11-2 with TRBJ2-2, with D possibly being TRBD2 (6 bases). V was trimmed by 5 bases and J by 8 bases, leaving 21 bases between them. There are 16 residues in the CDR3. From germline, CDR1 is SGHAT and CDR2 FQNNGV. The CDR3 sequence: CASSAAGLAKWGELFF. CDR3 bases: TGTGCCAGCAGCGCGGCGGGGCTTGCTAAGTGGGGGGAGCTGTTTTTT. Based on the CDR3 plus reference TRBV11-2 and TRBJ2-2, the full variable domain is EAGVAQSPRYKIIEKRQSVAFWCNPISGHATLYWYQQILGQGPKLLIQFQNNGVVDDSQLPKDRFSAERLKGVDSTLKIQPAKLEDSAVYLCASSAAGLAKWGELFFGEGSRLTVL.

The sample holds one count of this clone. The CDR3 DNA is TGTGCCAGCAGACAGACTAGCGGGGGGGTGGCCTACAATGAGCAGTTCTTC. It is translated as CASRQTSGGVAYNEQFF. The chain joins TRBV7-9 to TRBJ2-1; TRBD2 agrees at 14 bases. The V gene end was trimmed by 6 bases and the J gene end by 2 bases; junction bases not matched to a gene: 6. Germline values: CDR1 SEHNR, CDR2 FQNEAQ (reference sequence). The CDR3 is 17 amino acids.

The chain joins TRBV18 to TRBJ1-2, with 7 bases identical to TRBD1. The CDR3 has 13 residues. V lost 4 bases to trimming and J lost 4 bases; unmatched junction nucleotides: 3. In germline, CDR1 is KGHSH, CDR2 LQKENI. CDR3 bases: TGTGCCAGCTCACTGCGGGACAGCTATGGCTACACCTTC. Encoded protein: CASSLRDSYGYTF.

The chain employs TRBV13 and TRBJ2-7; 7 bases agree with TRBD1. The CDR3 length is 16 residues. The V segment lost 5 bases and the J segment 0 bases; nucleotides outside the gene matches: 10. Germline CDR1 PRHDT, CDR2 FYEKMQ (reference sequence). CDR3 nucleotides: TGTGCCAGCAGCCGTTCTTGGGACAGCCGCTCCTACGAGCAGTACTTC. The encoded protein is CASSRSWDSRSYEQYF. The full variable domain, with the rest looked up from reference TRBV13 and TRBJ2-7, is AAGVIQSPRHLIKEKRETATLKCYPIPRHDTVYWYQQGPGQDPQFLISFYEKMQSDKGSIPDRFSAQQFSDYHSELNMSSLELGDSALYFCASSRSWDSRSYEQYFGPGTRLTVT.

V and J are TRBV5-1 and TRBJ1-4, with a weak D call TRBD1 (6 bases). There are 13 residues in the CDR3. Germline CDR1 reads SGHRS; CDR2 reads YFSETQ. Trimming pared 0 bases from V and 7 bases from J, leaving 7 bases between. CDR3 region: CASSLVDSEKLFF. CDR3 nucleotides: TGCGCCAGCAGCTTGGTGGACAGTGAAAAACTGTTTTTT.

This clone was seen a few times. The chain employs TRBV30 and TRBJ1-5, with D hard to call. Per germline, CDR1 GTSNPN and CDR2 SVGIG (reference sequence). V was clipped by 1 base and J by 4 bases, with 14 bases between them. The CDR3 is made up of 15 amino acids. The CDR3 nucleotides are TGTGCCTGGAGTGAGAGCGGGCGGAGGAATCAGCCCCAGCATTTT. It is translated as CAWSESGRRNQPQHF.

The chain carries TRBV7-3 and TRBJ1-1; the match to TRBD1 covers 8 bases. V dropped 2 bases and J dropped 5; count of bases not matched to a gene: 4. Germline CDR1 reads SGHTA; CDR2 reads FQGTGA. The CDR3 has 14 amino acids. The CDR3 protein is CASSLQGAGTEAFF. CDR3 bases: TGTGCCAGCAGCTTACAGGGGGCGGGAACTGAAGCTTTCTTT. Complete variable domain (other parts from reference TRBV7-3 and TRBJ1-1): GAGVSQTPSNKVTEKGKYVELRCDPISGHTALYWYRQSLGQGPEFLIYFQGTGAADDSGLPNDRFFAVRPEGSVSTLKIQRTERGDSAVYLCASSLQGAGTEAFFGQGTRLTVV.

In nucleotides, the CDR3 is TGTGCCAGCAGTGATGTATGGGGCGGCTACGAGCAGTACTTC. It translates to CASSDVWGGYEQYF. The V and J genes are TRBV6-1 and TRBJ2-7, with D maybe TRBD1 (5 bases). V dropped 3 bases and J dropped 3 bases, with 12 bases sitting between them. The CDR3 has 14 amino acids. Germline CDR1 is MNHNS and CDR2 is SASEGT.

J is TRBJ2-3 and V is TRBV9; D remains unclear. Germline V gene lookup returns CDR1 SGDLS and CDR2 YYNGEE. The V end lost 4 bases, the J end lost 5 bases, and 8 bases lay between the germline ends. CDR3 length: 12 amino acids. The CDR3 is CASSPQKDTQYF. The CDR3 coding sequence is TGTGCCAGCAGCCCACAGAAAGATACGCAGTATTTT.

The gene calls are TRBV10-2 and TRBJ2-5; D gene ambiguous. V was cut by 2 bases and J by 2 bases, with 9 bases left in between. From germline, CDR1 is WSHSY and CDR2 SAAADI. This CDR3 is built from 14 residues. The CDR3 sequence is CASSELGGQETQYF. CDR3 DNA: TGCGCCAGCAGTGAGCTAGGCGGACAAGAGACCCAGTACTTC.

The chain joins TRBV5-5 to TRBJ2-7; weak D call: TRBD1 (5 bases). This CDR3 contains 13 residues. V gave up 2 bases and J gave up 7 bases, with 13 bases separating them. Germline lookup yields CDR1 SGHKS and CDR2 YYEKEE (reference sequence). The CDR3 is CASSFRVSEEQYF. CDR3 coding DNA: TGTGCCAGCAGCTTCAGGGTTTCGGAAGAGCAGTACTTC.

V is TRBV11-3 and J is TRBJ2-3; 11 nucleotides line up with TRBD2. This CDR3 is 17 amino acids long. In germline, CDR1 is SGHNT, CDR2 YENEEA. The trim removed 5 bases at V and 2 bases at J, leaving 9 bases unmatched. CDR3 region: CASSPGTSGSFTDTQYF. The CDR3 DNA reads as TGTGCCAGCAGCCCCGGGACTAGCGGAAGCTTCACAGATACGCAGTATTTT.

The chain couples TRBV6-5 to TRBJ1-5, with TRBD1 matching over 8 bases. The V and J ends lost 8 bases and 6 bases, in that order; junction bases with no gene match: 6. Germline V gene lookup returns CDR1 MNHEY and CDR2 SVGAGI. This CDR3 has 13 residues. The CDR3 region has the DNA TGTGCCAGCGGTAGGACAGGGAGTCAGCCCCAGCATTTT. Its protein product is CASGRTGSQPQHF.

The rearrangement joins TRBV7-9 to TRBJ1-1; TRBD1 matches at 8 bases. J gave up 1 base and V 2 bases, and 3 bases lay outside the gene matches. The CDR3 covers 15 residues. Germline V gives CDR1 SEHNR, CDR2 FQNEAQ (reference sequence). Here the CDR3 reads CASSLNGQGNTEAFF. In DNA, the CDR3 is TGTGCCAGCAGCTTAAATGGACAGGGGAACACTGAAGCTTTCTTT.

This chain connects TRBV12-5 to TRBJ1-6, with 8 positions matching TRBD1. Per the germline V gene, CDR1 is LGHNT and CDR2 is FRNRAP. The CDR3 length is 15 residues. With V trimmed by 5 bases and J by 9 bases, 9 bases remained unmatched. The CDR3: CASGSGQGGSSPLHF. DNA for the CDR3: TGTGCTAGTGGTAGCGGACAGGGAGGAAGTTCACCCCTCCACTTT.